Below are 19 T cell receptor beta chains sequenced from a single sample in a study of T cells in Graves' hyperthyroidism and ophthalmopathy (dated by TCRdb to the late 2010s). The library came from multiplex PCR. Sequencing was performed on an Illumina HiSeq 2000. TCR beta CDR3 regions were amplified from RNA transcripts. The first round of RT-PCR for the TCR CDR3 was performed with the HTBI primer set and the Qiagen OneStep RT-PCR kit. The public reads were run again by TCRdb, first through fastp at Q25 and then through MiXCR, and only productive beta chains were kept. Entries are consolidated by CDR3 protein sequence, retaining the most common genes and DNA. Recorded for this sample are over 500,000 distinct CDR3 sequences; 35% to 50% of them occurred a single time. The ten largest clones add up to about 40% of the sample. The specimen sequenced was peripheral blood or thyroid tissue (not recorded which). Receptors were obtained from an adult woman with Graves' disease, either hyperthyroidism or ophthalmopathy (not recorded which).

This clonotype was seen at least ten times. The chain couples TRBV20-1 to TRBJ1-2; possibly TRBD1 for D (6 bases). Germline V gene data show CDR1 as DFQATT and CDR2 as SNEGSKA (reference sequence). The CDR3 has 14 amino acids. V lost 6 bases to trimming and J lost 6 bases, with 20 bases between them. Written as DNA, the CDR3 is TGCAGTGCGCACACAGGGTTGTCGGGGCATGGCTACACCTTC. Amino acid sequence: CSAHTGLSGHGYTF.

This clonotype was seen a few times. The gene calls are TRBV7-2 and TRBJ1-5, with D perhaps TRBD1 (5 bases). V was clipped by 5 bases and J by 8 bases, with 13 bases between them. The germline gives CDR1 SGHTA, CDR2 FQGNSA. The CDR3 length is 13 residues. CDR3 region: CASSLRGPEPQHF. For the CDR3, the DNA is TGTGCCAGCAGCCTGAGGGGCCCGGAGCCCCAGCATTTT.

The chain has TRBV19 and TRBJ1-6; D may be TRBD1 (6 bases). Per germline, CDR1 LNHDA and CDR2 SQIVND (reference sequence). The CDR3 is 15 amino acids. V was pared by 2 bases and J by 10 bases, with 15 bases between. The CDR3 coding sequence is TGTGCCAGTAGTATACGAGAGGGGGACGGATCACCCCTCCACTTT. Protein product: CASSIREGDGSPLHF.

There are a few counts of this clonotype. This chain joins TRBV5-1 and TRBJ2-2, with D hard to call. The CDR3 extends over 15 amino acids. Deletions cut 0 bases from V and 2 bases from J, with 8 bases between. CDR1 and CDR2 (germline): SGHRS, YFSETQ. The DNA of the CDR3 is TGCGCCAGCAGCTTGGTCGAGATTAACACCGGGGAGCTGTTTTTT. Its protein is CASSLVEINTGELFF.

The rearrangement links TRBV20-1 to TRBJ2-5; possible D gene TRBD2, 6 bases. V lost 3 bases and J 0 bases, leaving 11 bases between the germline ends. The germline V gene has CDR1 DFQATT and CDR2 SNEGSKA (reference sequence). This CDR3 spans 14 amino acids. CDR3 nucleotides: TGCAGTGCTAGGCATGGGACTCACCAAGAGACCCAGTACTTC. It specifies CSARHGTHQETQYF.

The chain carries TRBV20-1 and TRBJ1-5, with unresolved D. This CDR3 is built from 12 residues. The germline V gene encodes CDR1 DFQATT and CDR2 SNEGSKA (reference sequence). V was cut by 2 bases and J by 4 bases, with 6 bases left in between. The CDR3 DNA follows: TGCAGTGCTAGAAGCGGGAATCAGCCCCAGCATTTT. This encodes CSARSGNQPQHF.

The chain carries TRBV7-9 and TRBJ1-2; D uncertain. Germline lookup yields CDR1 SEHNR and CDR2 FQNEAQ (reference sequence). The germline V and J ends were trimmed by 5 bases and 7 bases, with 11 bases remaining between them. This CDR3 contains 12 residues. CDR3 sequence reads: CASSREESGYTF. The CDR3 nucleotides are TGTGCCAGCAGCAGAGAGGAGAGTGGCTACACCTTC.

This clonotype was observed once. The chain links TRBV19 to TRBJ2-2; D possibly uses TRBD1 or TRBD2 (6 bases each). Germline lookup yields CDR1 LNHDA and CDR2 SQIVND (reference sequence). Trimming shortened V by 8 bases and J by 1 base, and 14 bases separated the two germline ends. The CDR3 is made up of 15 amino acids. CDR3 in DNA: TGTGCCAGTTGGGGGGCGGGTTGGAACACCGGGGAGCTGTTTTTT. It yields the protein CASWGAGWNTGELFF.

This clonotype was counted between two and nine times. J is TRBJ2-5 and V is TRBV24-1; no clear D gene. Deletions cut 0 bases from V and 1 base from J, with 11 bases between. The CDR3 is 16 residues long. Germline CDR1 KGHDR, CDR2 SFDVKD. The CDR3 nucleotides read TGTGCCACCAGTGATTTGCGCAGCTACCCCCAAGAGACCCAGTACTTC. Its translation is CATSDLRSYPQETQYF.

This clonotype showed up many times. V and J are TRBV3-1 and TRBJ2-6; D remains unclear. The germline V and J ends were trimmed by 3 bases and 0 bases, with 12 bases remaining between them. The CDR3 consists of 17 residues. The germline CDR1 and CDR2 sequences are LGHDT and YNNKEL (reference sequence). Written as DNA, the CDR3 is TGTGCCAGCAGCCACCAAGAATCTTACTCTGGGGCCAACGTCCTGACTTTC. This gives the protein CASSHQESYSGANVLTF. The variable domain in full, completed from reference TRBV3-1 and TRBJ2-6, reads DTAVSQTPKYLVTQMGNDKSIKCEQNLGHDTMYWYKQDSKKFLKIMFSYNNKELIINETVPNRFSPKSPDKAHLNLHINSLELGDSAVYFCASSHQESYSGANVLTFGAGSRLTVL.

The rearrangement links TRBV5-1 to TRBJ2-2; TRBD1 is a possible D gene (6 bases). V lost 4 bases and J lost 3, with 13 bases in between. The CDR3 is made up of 15 amino acids. Germline values: CDR1 SGHRS, CDR2 YFSETQ. DNA for the CDR3: TGCGCCAGCAGCAACAGGGACGGCTACACCGGGGAGCTGTTTTTT. This sequence encodes CASSNRDGYTGELFF.

This chain joins TRBV20-1 and TRBJ1-1; 9 positions match TRBD1. V lost 3 bases and J lost 5; bases outside the gene matches: 7. CDR1 is DFQATT and CDR2 is SNEGSKA in the germline V gene (reference sequence). The CDR3 length is 14 residues. The DNA for the CDR3 is TGCAGTGCTAGTCCGAGGACAGGGGAAACTGAAGCTTTCTTT. Translated: CSASPRTGETEAFF.

In this sample, this clonotype turned up once. The V and J genes are TRBV7-8 and TRBJ2-7; 10 bases align to TRBD2. CDR3 size: 15 residues. Unmatched junction bases numbered 7, after V lost 1 base and J lost 7 bases. Germline loops: CDR1 SGHVS, CDR2 FQNEAQ. CDR3 loop: CASSLEAGGRGEQYF. Here the CDR3 DNA reads TGTGCCAGCAGCTTAGAAGCGGGAGGGCGCGGGGAGCAGTACTTC.

The sample holds one count of this clonotype. A read error is likely, as this CDR3 ends without the conserved phenylalanine or tryptophan. The limits of the CDR3 on the DNA are not certain, so only TCRdb's listed CDR3 is given. The chain links TRBV11-2 to TRBJ2-2; the DNA was not used to check the table's D call, TRBD1. Germline values: CDR1 SGHAT, CDR2 FQNNGV. The CDR3 numbers 10 amino acids, ends counted. The CDR3 sequence is CASSSRDSLY.

This clonotype was found many times. For the CDR3, the DNA is TGTGCCAGCAGCTTGGGGGGTTCTTCGTTCTACGAGCAGTACTTC. This gives the protein CASSLGGSSFYEQYF. The chain carries TRBV7-8 and TRBJ2-7, with D possibly being TRBD2 (6 bases). Deletions cut 3 bases from V and 3 bases from J, with 15 bases between. The CDR3 contains 15 residues. In germline, CDR1 is SGHVS, CDR2 FQNEAQ.

This clonotype was counted between two and nine times. This chain connects TRBV10-2 to TRBJ1-2, with TRBD1 identical over 7 bases. CDR3 length: 13 residues. Germline values: CDR1 WSHSY, CDR2 SAAADI. Unmatched junction bases numbered 6, after V lost 8 bases and J lost 3 bases. The CDR3 nucleotides are TGCGCCAGCTGGGACAGCGGGTACTATGGCTACACCTTC. Translation gives CASWDSGYYGYTF.

This chain joins TRBV15 and TRBJ2-7; D is undetermined. V shed 0 bases and J shed 3 bases, with 18 bases lying between them. The germline gives CDR1 LNHNV, CDR2 YYDKDF (reference sequence). This CDR3 contains 17 residues. DNA for the CDR3: TGTGCCACCAGCAGAGAGTGGGCCGCCAACGCACTCTACGAGCAGTACTTC. Translated: CATSREWAANALYEQYF.

V is TRBV11-2 and J is TRBJ1-5; tentatively, D is TRBD1 (5 bases). V lost 6 bases and J lost 7, with 16 bases in between. This CDR3 region has 14 residues. The germline CDR1 and CDR2 sequences are SGHAT and FQNNGV. The CDR3 DNA sequence: TGTGCCAGCAGTCCCGGGGGTTCAGGACAGCCCCAGCATTTT. This encodes CASSPGGSGQPQHF.

This clonotype was observed at least ten times. The V and J genes are TRBV15 and TRBJ1-5; D possibly corresponds to TRBD1 (5 bases). V lost 8 bases and J lost 2, with 16 bases in between. The germline V gene has CDR1 LNHNV and CDR2 YYDKDF (reference sequence). The CDR3 is made up of 15 amino acids. CDR3 in DNA: TGTGCCACCCGCCCGGGGGGACGAGGCAATCAGCCCCAGCATTTT. Protein: CATRPGGRGNQPQHF.